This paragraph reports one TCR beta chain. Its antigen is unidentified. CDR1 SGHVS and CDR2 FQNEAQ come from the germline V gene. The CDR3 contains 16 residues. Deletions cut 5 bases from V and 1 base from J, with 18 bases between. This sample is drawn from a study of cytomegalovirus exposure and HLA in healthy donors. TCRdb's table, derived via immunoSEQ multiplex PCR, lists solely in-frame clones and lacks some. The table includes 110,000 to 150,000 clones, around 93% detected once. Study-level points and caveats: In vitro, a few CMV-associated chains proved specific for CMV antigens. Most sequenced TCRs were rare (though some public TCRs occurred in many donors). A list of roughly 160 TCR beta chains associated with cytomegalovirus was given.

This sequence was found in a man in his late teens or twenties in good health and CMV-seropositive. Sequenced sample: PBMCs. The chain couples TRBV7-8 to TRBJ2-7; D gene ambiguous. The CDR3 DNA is TGTGCCAGCAGCGCAAAGACATCGTTAACTTCCTACGAGCAGTACTTC. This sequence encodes CASSAKTSLTSYEQYF.